The present T cell receptor (beta chain) was sequenced within a study of blood T cell repertoires in COVID-19. Looking at the study overall: Acute and convalescent COVID-19 samples came from the United States, Italy and Spain. Nucleic acid was either cDNA or gDNA, and it came from T cells, B-cell-depleted T cells, or PBMCs.

CDR3 size: 15 residues. J was trimmed by 4 bases and V by 0 bases; bases with no gene match: 4. Germline V gene lookup returns CDR1 SGHTA and CDR2 FQGTGA. Per the original methods: Nucleated cell counts were estimated from reference gene primer amplification. Method: immunoSEQ multiplex PCR; TCRdb's copy keeps in-frame clones and lacks some. The V and J calls and the clone size are those of that table, but D and trimming were determined from the DNA. The sample has 70,000 to 90,000 clones; less than 90% are singletons. Sequenced: peripheral blood. The J gene is TRBJ1-1, the V gene TRBV7-3; 8 nucleotides align to TRBD1. This sequence was found in a man between 60 and 75 years old with acute or convalescent COVID-19. CDR3 region: CASSLTRTGSTEAFF. The CDR3 DNA reads as TGTGCCAGCAGCTTAACGCGGACAGGGAGCACTGAAGCTTTCTTT.